Following are 20 T cell receptor beta chains from one sample sequenced in a study of cytomegalovirus exposure and HLA in healthy donors. In the PCR, 60 Vbeta and 13 Jbeta primers were used. TCRdb's table, derived via immunoSEQ multiplex PCR, lists solely in-frame clones and lacks some. The sample yields about 270,000 clones, 80% to 90% seen once. The sample was PBMCs. These receptors were taken from a man in his forties in good health and CMV-seropositive.

The rearrangement joins TRBV30 to TRBJ1-2, with D unclear. V gave up 0 bases and J gave up 3 bases, with 8 bases separating them. The germline V gene encodes CDR1 GTSNPN and CDR2 SVGIG (reference sequence). The CDR3 loop spans 13 amino acids. This CDR3 is CAWSVLSYYGYTF. The CDR3 nucleotides read TGTGCCTGGAGTGTACTATCATACTATGGCTACACCTTC.

V gene TRBV19 combines with J gene TRBJ2-7; 9 nucleotides align to TRBD1. Germline V CDR1 and CDR2: LNHDA, SQIVND (reference sequence). J gave up 0 bases and V 5 bases, and 5 bases lay outside the gene matches. This CDR3 has 15 amino acids. The CDR3 loop reads CASSLGQGISYEQYF. In DNA form, the CDR3 reads TGTGCCAGTAGTCTAGGACAGGGGATCTCCTACGAGCAGTACTTC.

The chain combines TRBV4-3 with TRBJ2-7, with D possibly matching TRBD1 (5 bases). Germline V CDR1 and CDR2: LGHNA, YSLEER. V dropped 0 bases and J dropped 2 bases, with 8 bases sitting between them. The CDR3 is 14 residues long. The CDR3, as DNA: TGCGCCAGCAGCCAAGAGACACAGGCCTACGAGCAGTACTTC. Translation gives CASSQETQAYEQYF.

The rearrangement joins TRBV9 to TRBJ2-4; the D gene is possibly TRBD2 (6 bases). CDR1 and CDR2 from the germline V gene are SGDLS and YYNGEE. Trimming shortened V by 0 bases and J by 0 bases, and 10 bases separated the two germline ends. CDR3 length: 16 amino acids. CDR3 DNA: TGTGCCAGCAGCGTAGGAGGGACTGTAGCCAAAAACATTCAGTACTTC. Its translation is CASSVGGTVAKNIQYF.

This chain connects TRBV6-5 to TRBJ2-7; TRBD2 is a possible D gene (5 bases). The germline V and J ends were trimmed by 2 bases and 4 bases, with 12 bases remaining between them. CDR3 length: 14 residues. The germline V gene has CDR1 MNHEY and CDR2 SVGAGI. The CDR3 protein is CASSYGQEAYEQYF. CDR3 in DNA: TGTGCCAGCAGTTACGGGCAGGAGGCGTACGAGCAGTACTTC.

The chain uses TRBV4-3 and TRBJ2-3; possible D gene TRBD1, 6 bases. Germline V gene sequence: CDR1 LGHNA, CDR2 YSLEER. V shed 4 bases and J shed 4 bases, with 21 bases lying between them. There are 17 residues in the CDR3. The CDR3 coding sequence is TGCGCCAGCAGCCTAGCCATGAGGGGGAATGGGGCAGATACGCAGTATTTT. Amino acids: CASSLAMRGNGADTQYF.

The J gene is TRBJ1-2, the V gene TRBV18; 7 bases agree with TRBD1. The ends lost 6 bases at V and 2 bases at J; junction bases unmatched: 12. This CDR3 has 16 amino acids. Germline CDR1 and CDR2: KGHSH and LQKENI. CDR3: CASSSSRQGENYGYTF. The CDR3 region has the DNA TGTGCCAGCTCCTCCTCTAGACAGGGCGAGAACTATGGCTACACCTTC.

The chain has TRBV4-3 and TRBJ2-7, with D uncertain. Germline-derived CDR1 and CDR2 are LGHNA and YSLEER. This CDR3 comprises 15 residues. Between the trimmed V and J ends, which lost 0 bases and 6 bases, there was a span of 15 bases. The CDR3 DNA reads as TGCGCCAGCAGCCAAGATACTACACTTAATGGCGAGCAGTACTTC. Its translation: CASSQDTTLNGEQYF.

In this sample, this clone turned up once. The chain uses TRBV28 and TRBJ1-2; 11 positions agree with TRBD1. Germline V gives CDR1 MDHEN, CDR2 SYDVKM. The CDR3 runs to 16 residues. Trimming removed 6 bases from V and 4 bases from J; junction bases left unmatched: 10. CDR3 in DNA: TGTGCCAGCAGCCCGGCCGGGACAGGGGGTGGCTATGGCTACACCTTC. It specifies CASSPAGTGGGYGYTF.

V is TRBV28 and J is TRBJ2-3; perhaps TRBD2 as D (6 bases). V lost 3 bases to trimming and J lost 2 bases, with 15 bases between them. CDR3 length equals 16 residues. In germline, CDR1 is MDHEN, CDR2 SYDVKM. In DNA, the CDR3 is TGTGCCAGCAGTTTCCCGGGTGGGGGGAACACAGATACGCAGTATTTT. Translated, it gives CASSFPGGGNTDTQYF.

The genes are TRBV7-6 and TRBJ2-7, with a possible D match to TRBD1 (6 bases). Germline values: CDR1 SGHVS, CDR2 FNYEAQ. V was cut by 1 base and J by 6 bases, with 13 bases left in between. The CDR3 sequence is 14 residues long. The CDR3: CASSLGQGLGEQYF. The CDR3 region has the DNA TGTGCCAGCAGCTTAGGGCAGGGGCTCGGCGAGCAGTACTTC.

The genes are TRBV5-6 and TRBJ2-7; tentative D call: TRBD2 (6 bases). CDR1 is SGHDT and CDR2 is YYEEEE in the germline V gene. CDR3 length equals 11 residues. Trimming stripped 6 bases from V and 4 bases from J, with 8 bases between. The CDR3: CASTSEYEQYF. CDR3 nucleotide sequence: TGTGCCAGCACTAGCGAATACGAGCAGTACTTC.

The chain couples TRBV18 to TRBJ1-1, with unresolved D. Germline V CDR1 and CDR2: KGHSH, LQKENI. This CDR3 region has 13 residues. Trimming removed 0 bases at V and 5 bases at J, with 7 bases between. CDR3 coding DNA: TGTGCCAGCTCACCACCGCCGGGGACTGAAGCTTTCTTT. Translating gives CASSPPPGTEAFF.

As to this clone: The junction departs from germline at one end; a sequencing error may be responsible. V is TRBV7-7 and J is TRBJ2-1, with D possibly being TRBD2 (5 bases). The CDR3 is 15 amino acids. CDR1 is SSHAT and CDR2 is FNYEAQ in the germline V gene (reference sequence). For the CDR3, the DNA is TGTGCTAGCAGCTTGTCTGCCGGGACCTACAATGAGCAGTTCTTC. Translating gives CASSLSAGTYNEQFF.

V usage is TRBV28 and J usage is TRBJ1-1; the D gene is possibly TRBD1 (5 bases). CDR1 and CDR2 (germline): MDHEN, SYDVKM. The CDR3 has 16 residues. Trimming removed 3 bases from V and 1 base from J, with 15 bases in between. Here the CDR3 reads CASSFPGGGRNTEAFF. CDR3 nucleotides: TGTGCCAGCAGTTTCCCTGGGGGGGGAAGGAACACTGAAGCTTTCTTT.

This sequence joins TRBV27 and TRBJ1-4; 7 bases line up with TRBD1. The junction had 15 bases not matched to a gene; V was cut back by 6 bases and J by 8 bases. This CDR3 is built from 16 residues. Germline V gene sequence: CDR1 MNHEY, CDR2 SMNVEV (reference sequence). The CDR3 is CASSPPGGKEEEKLFF. DNA of the CDR3: TGTGCCAGCAGCCCCCCAGGGGGGAAAGAGGAGGAAAAACTGTTTTTT.

This clone came up once. The chain carries TRBV21-1 and TRBJ1-5; the table assigns TRBD1, which was not confirmed against the DNA. TRBV21-1 constitutes a pseudogene. The CDR3 sequence is 14 residues long. CDR3 protein: CASSKGGHNQPQHF. Written as DNA, the CDR3 is TGTGCCAGCAGCAAAGGCGGACACAATCAGCCCCAGCATTTT.

This rearrangement joins TRBV23-1 to TRBJ2-1, with D maybe TRBD2 (8 bases). TRBV23-1 carries the ORF label, with uncertain function. Trimming removed 2 bases at V and 7 bases at J, with 24 bases between. The CDR3 runs to 18 residues. The DNA for the CDR3 is TGCGCCAGCAGTCAAACTCTCCGGGAGGGACAGTTTCCGAATGAGCAGTTCTTC. Its translation: CASSQTLREGQFPNEQFF.

V usage is TRBV9 and J usage is TRBJ2-2; 7 nucleotides line up with TRBD2. Trimming cost V 5 bases and J 6 bases; bases outside gene matches: 7. Germline-derived CDR1 and CDR2 are SGDLS and YYNGEE. This CDR3 has 14 residues. The CDR3 DNA sequence: TGTGCCAGCAGGGCTATAGCGGGTGCCGGGGAGCTGTTTTTT. It yields the protein CASRAIAGAGELFF.

V and J are TRBV28 and TRBJ1-1; 8 nucleotides align to TRBD1. This CDR3 spans 16 amino acids. Trimming at V came to 0 bases and at J to 0 bases, leaving 3 bases not matched to a gene. Germline V gives CDR1 MDHEN, CDR2 SYDVKM. For the CDR3, the DNA is TGTGCCAGCAGTTTATGGGCAGGGGGCCTGAACACTGAAGCTTTCTTT. Translated: CASSLWAGGLNTEAFF.